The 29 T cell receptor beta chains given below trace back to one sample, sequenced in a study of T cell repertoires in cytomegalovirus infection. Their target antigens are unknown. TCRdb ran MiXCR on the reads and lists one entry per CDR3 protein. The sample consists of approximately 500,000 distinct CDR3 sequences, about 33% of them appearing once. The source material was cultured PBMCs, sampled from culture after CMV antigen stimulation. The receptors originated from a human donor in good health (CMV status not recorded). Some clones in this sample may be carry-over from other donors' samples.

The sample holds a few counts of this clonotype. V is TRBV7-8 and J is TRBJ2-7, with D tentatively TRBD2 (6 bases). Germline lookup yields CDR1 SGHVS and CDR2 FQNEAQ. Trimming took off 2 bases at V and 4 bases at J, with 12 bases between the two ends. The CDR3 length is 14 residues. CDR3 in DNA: TGTGCCAGCAGCTTACCGGGAGTAGGGTACGAGCAGTACTTC. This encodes CASSLPGVGYEQYF.

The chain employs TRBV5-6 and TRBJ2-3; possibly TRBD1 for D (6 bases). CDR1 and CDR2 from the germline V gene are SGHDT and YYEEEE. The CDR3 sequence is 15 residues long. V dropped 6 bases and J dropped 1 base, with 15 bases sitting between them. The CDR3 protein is CASTQGLLRTDTQYF. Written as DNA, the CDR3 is TGTGCCAGCACCCAGGGGCTATTACGCACAGATACGCAGTATTTT.

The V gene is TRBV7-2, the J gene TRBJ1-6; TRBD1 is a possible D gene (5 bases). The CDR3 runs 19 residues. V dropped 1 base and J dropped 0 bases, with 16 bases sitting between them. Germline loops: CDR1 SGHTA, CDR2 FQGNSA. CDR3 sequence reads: CASSLGVPPRGSYNSPLHF. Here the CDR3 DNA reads TGTGCCAGCAGCTTAGGAGTCCCCCCTAGGGGCTCCTATAATTCACCCCTCCACTTT.

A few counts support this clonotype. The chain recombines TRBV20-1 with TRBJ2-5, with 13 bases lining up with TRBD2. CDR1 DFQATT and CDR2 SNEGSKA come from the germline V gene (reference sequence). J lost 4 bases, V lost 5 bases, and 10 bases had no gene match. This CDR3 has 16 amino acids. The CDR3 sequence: CSAPRPGTSGIETQYF. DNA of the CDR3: TGCAGTGCTCCACGTCCGGGGACTAGCGGGATAGAGACCCAGTACTTC.

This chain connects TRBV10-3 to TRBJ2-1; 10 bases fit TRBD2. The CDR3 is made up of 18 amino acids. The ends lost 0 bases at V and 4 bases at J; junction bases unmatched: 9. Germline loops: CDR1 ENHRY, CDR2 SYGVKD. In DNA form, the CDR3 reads TGTGCCATCAGTGAGTCGTATCTCCCTAGCGGGAGTTACAATGAGCAGTTCTTC. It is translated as CAISESYLPSGSYNEQFF.

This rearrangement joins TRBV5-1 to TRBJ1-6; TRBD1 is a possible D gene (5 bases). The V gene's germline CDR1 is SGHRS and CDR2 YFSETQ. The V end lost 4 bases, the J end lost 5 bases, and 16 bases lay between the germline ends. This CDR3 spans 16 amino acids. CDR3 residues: CASSSGGTGDNSPLHF. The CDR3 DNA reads TGCGCCAGCAGCAGTGGCGGGACGGGAGATAATTCACCCCTCCACTTT.

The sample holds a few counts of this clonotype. This chain's CDR3 is CASSYPPGGEQFF. CDR3 DNA: TGTGCCAGCAGTTACCCCCCGGGCGGCGAGCAGTTCTTC. The chain links TRBV6-2 or TRBV6-3 to TRBJ2-1; unclear D gene. CDR1 is MNHEY, CDR2 SVGEGT, per germline. The CDR3 length is 13 residues. The V end was cut by 2 bases, the J end by 10 bases, with 12 bases between.

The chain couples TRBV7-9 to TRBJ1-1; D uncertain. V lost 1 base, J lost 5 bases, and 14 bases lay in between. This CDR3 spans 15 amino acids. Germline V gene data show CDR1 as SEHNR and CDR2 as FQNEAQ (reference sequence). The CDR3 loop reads CASSLEAGAGTEAFF. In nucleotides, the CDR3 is TGTGCCAGCAGCTTAGAAGCAGGCGCGGGGACTGAAGCTTTCTTT.

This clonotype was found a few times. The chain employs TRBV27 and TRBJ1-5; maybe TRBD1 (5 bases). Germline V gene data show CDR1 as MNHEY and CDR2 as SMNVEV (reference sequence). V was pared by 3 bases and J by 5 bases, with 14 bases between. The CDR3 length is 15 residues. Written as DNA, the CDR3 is TGTGCCAGCAGTTTCCAGGGAAGAAATGATCAGCCCCAGCATTTT. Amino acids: CASSFQGRNDQPQHF.

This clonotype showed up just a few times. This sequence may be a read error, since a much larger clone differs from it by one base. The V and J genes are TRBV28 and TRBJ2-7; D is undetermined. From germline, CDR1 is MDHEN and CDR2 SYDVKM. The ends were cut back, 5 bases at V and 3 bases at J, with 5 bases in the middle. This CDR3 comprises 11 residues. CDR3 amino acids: CASSALYEQYF. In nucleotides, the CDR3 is TGTGCCAGCAGTGCCCTCTACGAGCAGTACTTC.

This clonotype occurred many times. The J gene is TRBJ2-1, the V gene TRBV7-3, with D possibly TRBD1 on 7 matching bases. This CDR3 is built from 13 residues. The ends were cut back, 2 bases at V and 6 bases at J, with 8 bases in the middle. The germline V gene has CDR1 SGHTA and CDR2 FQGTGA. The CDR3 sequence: CASSLQGGNEQFF. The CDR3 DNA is TGTGCCAGCAGCTTACAGGGGGGCAATGAGCAGTTCTTC.

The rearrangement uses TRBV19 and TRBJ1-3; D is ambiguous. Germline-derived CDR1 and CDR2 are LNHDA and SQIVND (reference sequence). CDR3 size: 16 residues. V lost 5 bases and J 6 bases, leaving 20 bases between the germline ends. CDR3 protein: CASSSRTWTIENTIYF. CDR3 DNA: TGTGCCAGTAGTTCCCGAACATGGACTATAGAAAACACCATATATTTT.

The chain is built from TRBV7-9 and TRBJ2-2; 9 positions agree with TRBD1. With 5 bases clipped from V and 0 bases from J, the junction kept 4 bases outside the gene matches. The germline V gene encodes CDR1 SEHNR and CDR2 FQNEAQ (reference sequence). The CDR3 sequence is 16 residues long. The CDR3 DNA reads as TGTGCCAGCAGCAACAGGGGGCTATCGAACACCGGGGAGCTGTTTTTT. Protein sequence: CASSNRGLSNTGELFF.

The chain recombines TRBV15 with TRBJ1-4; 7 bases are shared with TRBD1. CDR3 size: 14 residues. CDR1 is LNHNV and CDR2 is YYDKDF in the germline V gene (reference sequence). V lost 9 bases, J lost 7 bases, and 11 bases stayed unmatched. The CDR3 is CATIATGSGEKLFF. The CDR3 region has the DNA TGTGCCACGATCGCGACAGGGTCGGGTGAAAAACTGTTTTTT.

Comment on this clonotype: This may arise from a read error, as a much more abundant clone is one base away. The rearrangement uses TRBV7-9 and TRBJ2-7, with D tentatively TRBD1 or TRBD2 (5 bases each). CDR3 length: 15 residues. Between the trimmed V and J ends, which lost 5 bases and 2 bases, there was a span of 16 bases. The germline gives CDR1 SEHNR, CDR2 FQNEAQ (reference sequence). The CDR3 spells CASSPGALSPYEQYF. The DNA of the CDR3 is TGTGCCAGCAGCCCCGGGGCATTAAGCCCCTACGAGCAGTACTTC.

The CDR3 sequence is CSAGGIGLRQYF. The CDR3 DNA follows: TGCAGTGCGGGGGGTATAGGGCTGAGGCAGTACTTC. V gene TRBV20-1 combines with J gene TRBJ2-7, with D maybe TRBD2 (6 bases). Trimming removed 6 bases from V and 9 bases from J, with 18 bases in between. CDR3 size: 12 residues. The germline gives CDR1 DFQATT, CDR2 SNEGSKA (reference sequence).

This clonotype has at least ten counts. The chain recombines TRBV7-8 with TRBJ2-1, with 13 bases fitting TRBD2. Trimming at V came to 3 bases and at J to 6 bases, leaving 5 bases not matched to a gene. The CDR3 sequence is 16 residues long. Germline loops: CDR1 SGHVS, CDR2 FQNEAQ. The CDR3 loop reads CASSFGGLAGFNEQFF. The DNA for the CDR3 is TGTGCCAGCAGCTTCGGGGGACTAGCGGGATTCAATGAGCAGTTCTTC.

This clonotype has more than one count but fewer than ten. The CDR3 loop is CASSLGLALSTQYF. CDR3 in DNA: TGTGCCAGCAGCTTAGGACTAGCCCTGAGTACGCAGTATTTT. V is TRBV7-2 and J is TRBJ2-3, with 7 bases that match TRBD2. The V and J ends lost 1 base and 8 bases, in that order; junction bases with no gene match: 6. The CDR3 loop spans 14 amino acids. Germline V lookup: CDR1 SGHTA, CDR2 FQGNSA.

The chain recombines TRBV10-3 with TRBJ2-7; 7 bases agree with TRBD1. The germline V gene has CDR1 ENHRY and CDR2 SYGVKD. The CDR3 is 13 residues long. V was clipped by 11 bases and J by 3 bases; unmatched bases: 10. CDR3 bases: TGTGCCGCCCGGGACAGCGGAGGCTACGAGCAGTACTTC. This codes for CAARDSGGYEQYF.

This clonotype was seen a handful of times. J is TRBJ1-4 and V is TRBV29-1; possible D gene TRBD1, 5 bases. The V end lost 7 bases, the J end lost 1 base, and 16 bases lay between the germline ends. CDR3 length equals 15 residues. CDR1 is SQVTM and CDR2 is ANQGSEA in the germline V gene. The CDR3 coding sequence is TGCAGCGCCGCCCCCGGGCAGGGAACTAATGAAAAACTGTTTTTT. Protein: CSAAPGQGTNEKLFF. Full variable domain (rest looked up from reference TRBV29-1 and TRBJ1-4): SAVISQKPSRDICQRGTSLTIQCQVDSQVTMMFWYRQQPGQSLTLIATANQGSEATYESGFVIDKFPISRPNLTFSTLTVSNMSPEDSSIYLCSAAPGQGTNEKLFFGSGTQLSVL.

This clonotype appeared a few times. This CDR3 is CASSQRTGFYNEQFF. In DNA form, the CDR3 reads TGCGCCAGCAGCCAAAGGACAGGCTTCTACAATGAGCAGTTCTTC. The genes are TRBV4-3 and TRBJ2-1; 7 bases align to TRBD1. The CDR3 sequence is 15 residues long. Trimming removed 2 bases from V and 3 bases from J; junction bases left unmatched: 4. Germline V gives CDR1 LGHNA, CDR2 YSLEER.

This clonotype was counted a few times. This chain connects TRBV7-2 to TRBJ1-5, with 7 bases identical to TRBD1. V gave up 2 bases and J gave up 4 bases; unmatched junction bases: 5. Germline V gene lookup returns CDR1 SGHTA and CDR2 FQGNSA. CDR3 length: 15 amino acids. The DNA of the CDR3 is TGTGCCAGCAGCTTAATGGGACAGCCGAATCAGCCCCAGCATTTT. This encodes CASSLMGQPNQPQHF.

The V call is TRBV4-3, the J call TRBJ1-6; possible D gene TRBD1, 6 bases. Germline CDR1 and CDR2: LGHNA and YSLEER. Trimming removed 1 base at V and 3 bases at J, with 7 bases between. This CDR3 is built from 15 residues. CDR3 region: CASSQGTVYNSPLHF. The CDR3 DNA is TGCGCCAGCAGCCAAGGGACAGTCTATAATTCACCCCTCCACTTT.

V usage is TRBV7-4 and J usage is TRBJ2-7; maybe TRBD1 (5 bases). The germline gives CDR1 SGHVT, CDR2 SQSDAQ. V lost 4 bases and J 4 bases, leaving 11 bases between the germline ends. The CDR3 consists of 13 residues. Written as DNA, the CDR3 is TGTGCCAGCAGCTCCTCGACAGATTACGAGCAGTACGTC. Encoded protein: CASSSSTDYEQYV.

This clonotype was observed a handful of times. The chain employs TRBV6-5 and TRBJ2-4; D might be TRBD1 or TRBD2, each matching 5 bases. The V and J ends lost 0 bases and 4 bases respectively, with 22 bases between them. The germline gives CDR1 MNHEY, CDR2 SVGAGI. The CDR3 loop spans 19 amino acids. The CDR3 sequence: CASSYSIPVGPLKKNIQYF. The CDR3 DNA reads TGTGCCAGCAGTTACTCGATTCCTGTGGGACCGCTAAAGAAAAACATTCAGTACTTC.

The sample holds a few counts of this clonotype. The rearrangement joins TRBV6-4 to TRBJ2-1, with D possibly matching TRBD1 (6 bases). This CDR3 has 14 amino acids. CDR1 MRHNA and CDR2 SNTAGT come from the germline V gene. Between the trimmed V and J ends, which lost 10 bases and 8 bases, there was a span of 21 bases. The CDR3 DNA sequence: TGTGCCACCGCGGACCAGGGGAATAGTGATGAGCAGTTCTTC. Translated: CATADQGNSDEQFF.

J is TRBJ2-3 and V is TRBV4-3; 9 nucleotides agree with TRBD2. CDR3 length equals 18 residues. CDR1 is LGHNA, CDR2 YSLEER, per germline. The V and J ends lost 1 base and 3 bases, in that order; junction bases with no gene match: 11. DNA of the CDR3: TGCGCCAGCAGCCAAGGGTCCGCTCCGGGACTAGCAACAGATACGCAGTATTTT. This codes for CASSQGSAPGLATDTQYF.

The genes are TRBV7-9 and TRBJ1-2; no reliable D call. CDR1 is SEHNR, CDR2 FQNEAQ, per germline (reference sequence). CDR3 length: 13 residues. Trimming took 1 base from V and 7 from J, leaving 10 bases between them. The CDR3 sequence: CASSLVQAAGYTF. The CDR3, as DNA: TGTGCCAGCAGCTTAGTGCAGGCGGCTGGCTACACCTTC. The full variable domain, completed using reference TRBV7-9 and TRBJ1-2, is DTGVSQNPRHKITKRGQNVTFRCDPISEHNRLYWYRQTLGQGPEFLTYFQNEAQLEKSRLLSDRFSAERPKGSFSTLEIQRTEQGDSAMYLCASSLVQAAGYTFGSGTRLTVV.

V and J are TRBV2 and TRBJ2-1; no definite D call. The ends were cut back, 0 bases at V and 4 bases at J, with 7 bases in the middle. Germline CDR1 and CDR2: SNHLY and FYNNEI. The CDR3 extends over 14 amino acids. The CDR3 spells CASSEAVYYNEQFF. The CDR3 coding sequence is TGTGCCAGCAGTGAAGCGGTCTATTACAATGAGCAGTTCTTC.